These T cell receptor beta chains were read from a single sample in a study of T cells in Graves' hyperthyroidism and ophthalmopathy. TCRdb ran MiXCR on the multiplex PCR reads and lists one entry per CDR3 protein. The sample records about 300,000 distinct CDR3 sequences, roughly 20% being singletons. The source material was blood. These receptors all stem from a man aged 45-65 years with Graves' ophthalmopathy. Each CDR3 is given with its conserved first and last residue. A D gene is named only where the DNA matches it firmly. Clone size is given for some rows only: seen once, a few or many times, or a class if the clone is expanded.

>many|TRBJ2-6|TRBV7-9|-
CASLGGNWANVLTF
TGTGCCAGCCTCGGGGGTAACTGGGCCAACGTCCTGACTTTC
>many|TRBJ2-3|TRBV11-2|TRBD2
CASRGREPPDTQYF
TGTGCCAGCAGGGGGCGGGAGCCCCCAGATACGCAGTATTTT
>-|TRBJ2-2|TRBV7-8|TRBD2
CASSLLAGGLSGELFF
TGTGCCAGCAGCTTATTGGCGGGAGGGCTGTCCGGGGAGCTGTTTTTT
>-|TRBJ2-3|TRBV25-1|TRBD1
CASSEYGERQGPDTQYF
TGTGCCAGCAGTGAGTACGGGGAACGACAGGGGCCAGATACGCAGTATTTT
>few|TRBJ1-3|TRBV6-1|-
CASRPPGPTSSGNTIYF
TGTGCCAGCAGACCTCCGGGACCGACGAGCTCTGGAAACACCATATATTTT
>many|TRBJ1-3|TRBV6-1|-
CASRKFRQSSGNTIYF
TGTGCCAGCAGAAAATTCCGACAGAGCTCTGGAAACACCATATATTTT
>-|TRBJ2-1|TRBV12-3/TRBV12-4|TRBD1
CASSWDRAYNEQFF
TGTGCCAGCAGTTGGGACAGGGCCTACAATGAGCAGTTCTTC
>many|TRBJ2-3|TRBV11-3|TRBD2
CASSLSFSGRADTQYF
TGTGCCAGCAGCTTGAGTTTTAGCGGGAGGGCAGATACGCAGTATTTT
>many|TRBJ2-2|TRBV5-1|-
CASSPNPNTYGELFF
TGCGCCAGCAGCCCGAACCCTAACACCTACGGGGAGCTGTTTTTT
>-|TRBJ2-3|TRBV11-2|-
CASSLVVTAEGDTQYF
TGTGCCAGCAGCCTGGTTGTGACAGCGGAAGGGGATACGCAGTATTTT
>few|TRBJ2-7|TRBV6-1|-
CASSPVRSYEQYF
TGTGCCAGCAGCCCGGTCCGCTCCTACGAGCAGTACTTC
>few|TRBJ1-5|TRBV3-1|-
CASSQGRREDQPQHF
TGTGCCAGCAGCCAAGGACGTAGGGAGGATCAGCCCCAGCATTTT
>many|TRBJ1-5|TRBV30|-
CAWRRDDNQPQHF
TGTGCCTGGAGGAGGGATGACAATCAGCCCCAGCATTTT
>many|TRBJ1-1|TRBV15|TRBD1
CATSSGTGTLNTEAFF
TGTGCCACCAGCAGCGGGACAGGGACTCTGAACACTGAAGCTTTCTTT
>-|TRBJ2-1|TRBV28|TRBD2
CASSPPGLAGHSYNEQFF
TGTGCCAGCAGTCCCCCGGGACTAGCGGGCCACTCCTACAATGAGCAGTTCTTC
>many|TRBJ2-5|TRBV5-6|-
CASSLPGGVGETQYF
TGTGCCAGCAGCTTGCCAGGGGGGGTCGGGGAGACCCAGTACTTC
>few|TRBJ2-7|TRBV9|-
CASSPSTGSVGEQYF
TGTGCCAGCAGCCCTAGCACAGGGTCGGTCGGGGAGCAGTACTTC
>many|TRBJ2-1|TRBV11-2|-
CASSRRTDYNEQFF
TGTGCCAGCAGCCGCCGGACAGACTACAATGAGCAGTTCTTC
>once|TRBJ2-7|TRBV7-2|TRBD2
CANSLVAGGSYEQYF
TGTGCCAACAGCTTAGTAGCGGGAGGTTCCTACGAGCAGTACTTC
>-|TRBJ2-2|TRBV6-2/TRBV6-3|TRBD1
CASSLPGTGGVGELFF
TGTGCCAGCAGTTTGCCCGGGACAGGGGGCGTCGGGGAGCTGTTTTTT
>-|TRBJ1-4|TRBV19|-
CASSIVLLGRGEKLFF
TGTGCCAGTAGTATAGTTCTGCTGGGCAGGGGTGAAAAACTGTTTTTT
>few|TRBJ2-1|TRBV6-4|TRBD2
CASSESGRPYNEQFF
TGTGCCAGCAGTGAGAGCGGGAGGCCCTACAATGAGCAGTTCTTC
>many|TRBJ1-6|TRBV3-1|-
CASSQGQDPARSPLHF
TGTGCCAGCAGCCAAGGACAGGATCCCGCGAGGTCACCCCTCCACTTT
>many|TRBJ1-5|TRBV28|TRBD1
CASRIQGGGNQPQHF
TGTGCCAGCAGAATCCAGGGGGGAGGCAATCAGCCCCAGCATTTT
>many|TRBJ2-3|TRBV7-6|-
CASSLDGSRTDTQYF
TGTGCCAGCAGCTTAGATGGGAGTAGAACAGATACGCAGTATTTT
>many|TRBJ2-7|TRBV2|-
CASREGFEQYF
TGTGCCAGCAGAGAGGGGTTCGAGCAGTACTTC
>many|TRBJ2-1|TRBV6-1|-
CASSDIAVGLNEQFF
TGTGCCAGCAGTGATATCGCGGTGGGATTGAATGAGCAGTTCTTC
>few|TRBJ2-1|TRBV5-1|TRBD1
CASSLGGQGSRNEQFF
TGCGCCAGCAGCTTGGGGGGACAGGGGAGTAGAAATGAGCAGTTCTTC
>few|TRBJ1-1|TRBV7-9|-
CASRKDSPGTEAFF
TGTGCCAGCAGAAAAGACAGCCCGGGGACTGAAGCTTTCTTT
>-|TRBJ1-6|TRBV28|-
CASTTATGRNSPLHF
TGTGCCAGCACCACGGCCACAGGGAGGAATTCACCCCTCCACTTT
>-|TRBJ2-1|TRBV7-6|TRBD1
CASSPGGQVNEQFF
TGTGCCAGCAGCCCCGGTGGACAGGTCAATGAGCAGTTCTTC
>-|TRBJ2-7|TRBV27|-
CASDPGSYEQYF
TGTGCCAGCGACCCAGGCTCCTACGAGCAGTACTTC
>-|TRBJ2-2|TRBV29-1|-
CSVERSTGELFF
TGCAGCGTTGAACGTAGCACCGGGGAGCTGTTTTTT
>many|TRBJ2-7|TRBV11-2|TRBD1
CASSSTGVAYEQYF
TGTGCCAGCAGTTCAACAGGGGTGGCCTACGAGCAGTACTTC
>-|TRBJ1-2|TRBV12-5|-
CASGLVLQGRVSLSGYTF
TGTGCTAGTGGTTTGGTACTTCAGGGGAGAGTAAGTCTCTCTGGCTACACCTTC
>many|TRBJ1-4|TRBV20-1|TRBD1
CSARKTGRLANEKLFF
TGCAGTGCTAGGAAGACAGGGAGGCTAGCTAATGAAAAACTGTTTTTT
>-|TRBJ1-2|TRBV6-5|-
CASSYSGATYYTGYTF
TGTGCCAGCAGTTACTCCGGGGCAACCTACTATACGGGCTACACCTTC
>few|TRBJ2-1|TRBV19|-
CATSYGQWTNEQFF
TGTGCCACCTCATACGGACAGTGGACGAATGAGCAGTTCTTC
>-|TRBJ1-3|TRBV29-1|-
CSVGMSSGNTIYF
TGCAGCGTGGGTATGAGCTCTGGAAACACCATATATTTT